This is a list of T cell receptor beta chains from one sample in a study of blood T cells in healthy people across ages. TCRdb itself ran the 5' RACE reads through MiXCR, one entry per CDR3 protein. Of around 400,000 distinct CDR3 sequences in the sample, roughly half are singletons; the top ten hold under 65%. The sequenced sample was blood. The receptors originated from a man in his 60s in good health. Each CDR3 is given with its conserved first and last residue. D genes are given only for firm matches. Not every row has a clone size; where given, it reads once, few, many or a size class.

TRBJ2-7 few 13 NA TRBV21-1 CASSSFPPYEQYF TGTGCCAGCAGCTCGTTCCCCCCCTACGAGCAGTACTTC
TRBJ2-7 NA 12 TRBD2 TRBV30 CASGGGTREQYF TGTGCCTCGGGAGGGGGTACGCGCGAGCAGTACTTC
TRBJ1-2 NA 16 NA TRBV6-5 CASTQHIAAGHYGYTF TGTGCCAGCACCCAGCACATCGCCGCAGGACATTATGGCTACACCTTC
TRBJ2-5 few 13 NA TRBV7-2 CASSDGVGETQYF TGTGCCAGTTCGGACGGGGTTGGGGAGACCCAGTACTTC
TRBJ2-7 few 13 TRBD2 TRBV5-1 CASGLAGRNEQYF TGCGCCAGCGGGCTAGCGGGAAGAAACGAGCAGTACTTC
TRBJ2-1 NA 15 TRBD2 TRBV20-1 CSARSRLAGGREQFF TGCAGTGCTAGATCCCGGCTAGCGGGGGGGCGTGAGCAGTTCTTC
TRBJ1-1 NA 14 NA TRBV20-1 CRASELSGGAEAFF TGCCGTGCTAGCGAGTTATCCGGGGGGGCTGAAGCTTTCTTT
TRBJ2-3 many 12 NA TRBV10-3 CAISPEGDTQYF TGTGCCATCAGCCCGGAGGGTGATACGCAGTATTTT
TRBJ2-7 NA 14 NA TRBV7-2 CASSPFQGEAEQYF TGTGCCAGCAGCCCATTCCAAGGGGAAGCCGAGCAGTACTTC
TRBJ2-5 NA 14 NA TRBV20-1 CSARVGSVQETQYF TGCAGTGCTAGGGTGGGGAGCGTCCAAGAGACCCAGTACTTC
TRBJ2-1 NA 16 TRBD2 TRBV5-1 CASSLVLGGDYNEQFF TGCGCCAGCAGCTTGGTACTGGGGGGGGACTACAATGAGCAGTTCTTC
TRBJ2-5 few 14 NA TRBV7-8 CASSWANVQETQYF TGTGCCAGCAGCTGGGCTAACGTACAAGAGACCCAGTACTTC
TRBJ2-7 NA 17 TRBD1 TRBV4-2 CASSQEWGTVSSYEQYF TGTGCCAGCAGCCAAGAATGGGGGACAGTGAGCTCCTACGAGCAGTACTTC
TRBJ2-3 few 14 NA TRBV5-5 CASSTGRGWDTQYF TGTGCCAGCAGCACCGGACGGGGGTGGGATACGCAGTATTTT
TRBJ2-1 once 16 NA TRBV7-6 CASSLQGTINNNEQFF TGTGCCAGCAGCTTACAGGGGACTATAAACAACAATGAGCAGTTCTTC
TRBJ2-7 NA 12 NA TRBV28 CASSLRPHEQYF TGTGCCAGCAGTTTGAGACCCCACGAGCAGTACTTC
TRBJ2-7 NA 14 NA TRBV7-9 CASSPPIVIGEQYF TGTGCCAGCAGCCCACCTATAGTAATTGGCGAGCAGTACTTC
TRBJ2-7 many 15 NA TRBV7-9 CASSPRTAHDYEQYF TGTGCCAGCAGCCCGCGGACTGCCCACGACTACGAGCAGTACTTC
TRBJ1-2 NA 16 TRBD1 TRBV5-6 CASSFGTASTNYGYTF TGTGCCAGCAGCTTCGGGACAGCTTCGACTAACTATGGCTACACCTTC
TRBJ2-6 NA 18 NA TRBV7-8 CASSLVGLGISGANVLTF TGTGCCAGCAGCTTAGTGGGGCTGGGCATCTCTGGGGCCAACGTCCTGACTTTC
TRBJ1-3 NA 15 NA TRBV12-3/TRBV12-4 CASSFTPSSGNTIYF TGTGCCAGCAGTTTCACACCGAGCTCTGGAAACACCATATATTTT